What follows is one T cell receptor beta chain and its context. As yet, its antigen is unknown. This specimen comes from a study of cytomegalovirus exposure and HLA in healthy donors. Notes on the study in general: In an earlier analysis, productive rearrangement rates for most beta V segments clustered near 87% or 30%. Despite most TCR sequences being rare, some public TCRs occurred in many donors.

Amplification used 60 Vbeta primers and 13 Jbeta primers. Original analysis: In a later analysis, 60 million to 90 million unique TCR beta chains included roughly 11 million shared by two or more donors. TCRdb's copy holds only in-frame clones and misses some; the assay was immunoSEQ multiplex PCR. The DNA gave D and trimming, while V, J and clone size come from that table. The sample gives about 170,000 clones, roughly four fifths of which show up once; roughly 0.76% is in the top ten. Trimming pared 3 bases from V and 0 bases from J, leaving 12 bases between. The CDR3 is 15 amino acids. Per the germline V gene, CDR1 is MRHNA and CDR2 is SNTAGT.

The origin of this receptor is a female donor in good health and CMV-seronegative. The J gene is TRBJ2-7, the V gene TRBV6-4; TRBD2 might be the D (5 bases). Specimen: PBMCs. This CDR3 is CASSEGASASYEQYF. DNA for the CDR3: TGTGCCAGCAGTGAGGGAGCGTCAGCCTCCTACGAGCAGTACTTC.